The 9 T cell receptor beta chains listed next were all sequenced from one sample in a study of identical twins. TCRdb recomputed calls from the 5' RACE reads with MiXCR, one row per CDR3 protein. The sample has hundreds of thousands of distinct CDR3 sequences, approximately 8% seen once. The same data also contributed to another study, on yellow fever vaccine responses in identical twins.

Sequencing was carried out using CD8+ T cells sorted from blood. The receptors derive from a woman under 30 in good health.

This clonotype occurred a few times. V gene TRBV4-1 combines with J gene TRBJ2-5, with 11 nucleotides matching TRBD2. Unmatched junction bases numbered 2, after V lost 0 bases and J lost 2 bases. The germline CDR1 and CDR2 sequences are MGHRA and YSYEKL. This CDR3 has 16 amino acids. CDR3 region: CASSQDLAGGQETQYF. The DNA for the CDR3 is TGCGCCAGCAGCCAAGATCTAGCGGGGGGACAAGAGACCCAGTACTTC.

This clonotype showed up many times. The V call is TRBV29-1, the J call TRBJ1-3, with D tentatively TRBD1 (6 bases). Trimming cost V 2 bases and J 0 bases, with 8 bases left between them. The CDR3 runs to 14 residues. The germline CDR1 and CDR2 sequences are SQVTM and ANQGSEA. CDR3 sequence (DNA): TGCAGCGTTGAAAAGGACAGCTCTGGAAACACCATATATTTT. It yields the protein CSVEKDSSGNTIYF.

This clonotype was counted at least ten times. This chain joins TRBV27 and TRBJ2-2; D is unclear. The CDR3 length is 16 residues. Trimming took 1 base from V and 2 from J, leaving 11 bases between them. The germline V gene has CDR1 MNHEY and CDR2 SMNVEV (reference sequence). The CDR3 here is CASSLCAGCNTGELFF. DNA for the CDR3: TGTGCCAGCAGTTTATGTGCAGGCTGCAACACCGGGGAGCTGTTTTTT.

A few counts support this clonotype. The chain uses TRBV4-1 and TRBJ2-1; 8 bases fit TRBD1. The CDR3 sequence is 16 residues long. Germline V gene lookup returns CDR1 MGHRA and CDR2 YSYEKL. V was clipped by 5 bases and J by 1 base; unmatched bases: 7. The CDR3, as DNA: TGCGCCAGCAGCAAATACAGGGGGTTGTCCTACAATGAGCAGTTCTTC. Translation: CASSKYRGLSYNEQFF.

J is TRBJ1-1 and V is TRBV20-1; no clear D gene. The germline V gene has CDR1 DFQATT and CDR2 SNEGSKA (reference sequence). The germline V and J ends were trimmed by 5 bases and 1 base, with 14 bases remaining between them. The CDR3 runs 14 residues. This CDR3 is CSAGPYTQNTEAFF. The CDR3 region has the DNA TGCAGTGCTGGGCCTTACACGCAGAACACTGAAGCTTTCTTT.

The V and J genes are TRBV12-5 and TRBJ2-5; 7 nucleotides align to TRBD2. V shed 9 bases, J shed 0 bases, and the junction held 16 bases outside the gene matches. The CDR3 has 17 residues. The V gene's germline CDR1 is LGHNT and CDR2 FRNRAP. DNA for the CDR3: TGTGCTAGCCCAGCCCAGGGAGGGTTCCAAAACCAAGAGACCCAGTACTTC. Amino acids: CASPAQGGFQNQETQYF.

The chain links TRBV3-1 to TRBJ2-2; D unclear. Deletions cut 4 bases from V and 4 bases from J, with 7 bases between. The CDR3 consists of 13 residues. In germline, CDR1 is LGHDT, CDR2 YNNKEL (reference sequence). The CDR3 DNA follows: TGTGCCAGCAGCCCCGCCGTCACCGGGGAGCTGTTTTTT. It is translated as CASSPAVTGELFF.

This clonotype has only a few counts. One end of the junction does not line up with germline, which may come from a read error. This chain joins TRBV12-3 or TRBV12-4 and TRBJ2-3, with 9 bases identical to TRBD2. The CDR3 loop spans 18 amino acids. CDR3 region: CARSTGGRSGGITDTQYF. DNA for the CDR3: TGTGCCCGCAGTACCGGGGGACGTAGCGGGGGAATCACAGATACGCAGTATTTT.

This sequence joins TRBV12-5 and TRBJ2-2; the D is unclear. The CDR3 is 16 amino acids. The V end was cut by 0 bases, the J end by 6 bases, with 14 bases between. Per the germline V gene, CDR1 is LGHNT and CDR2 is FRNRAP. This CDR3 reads CASGLVLGFSPGELFF. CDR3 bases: TGTGCTAGTGGTTTGGTACTTGGGTTTTCCCCCGGGGAGCTGTTTTTT.